The 9 T cell receptor beta chains in this list originate from one sample, sequenced in a study of blood T cell repertoires in COVID-19. Produced via immunoSEQ multiplex PCR; TCRdb's table is partial and in-frame only. The table records more than 200,000 clones, approximately 85% of them present only once. The sample consisted of peripheral blood. All receptors come from an elderly woman with COVID-19, enrolled during active disease.

The chain uses TRBV12-3 or TRBV12-4 and TRBJ1-1; D is unresolved. The CDR3 has 13 amino acids. Trimming shortened V by 7 bases and J by 1 base, and 10 bases separated the two germline ends. DNA for the CDR3: TGTGCCAGCACCTTTAGAGGGAACACTGAAGCTTTCTTT. This translates into CASTFRGNTEAFF.

This rearrangement joins TRBV9 to TRBJ1-2; weak D call: TRBD1 (6 bases). There are 14 residues in the CDR3. The germline V gene has CDR1 SGDLS and CDR2 YYNGEE. V gave up 0 bases and J gave up 0 bases, with 6 bases separating them. This CDR3 reads CASSVGTANYGYTF. As DNA, the CDR3 is TGTGCCAGCAGCGTAGGGACAGCTAACTATGGCTACACCTTC.

V gene TRBV7-9 combines with J gene TRBJ2-5; TRBD2 agrees at 7 bases. The junction had 11 bases not matched to a gene; V was cut back by 2 bases and J by 5 bases. Germline CDR1 is SEHNR and CDR2 is FQNEAQ (reference sequence). CDR3 length: 16 amino acids. The CDR3 here is CASSLLGGGSGETQYF. For the CDR3, the DNA is TGTGCCAGCAGCTTACTCGGTGGCGGGAGCGGGGAGACCCAGTACTTC.

The chain is built from TRBV30 and TRBJ1-1; D might be TRBD1 (5 bases). The V end was cut by 1 base, the J end by 4 bases, with 13 bases between. Germline CDR1 is GTSNPN and CDR2 is SVGIG (reference sequence). This CDR3 has 14 amino acids. The CDR3 reads CAWSGDSRSTEAFF. In DNA form, the CDR3 reads TGTGCCTGGAGTGGCGACAGTCGGAGCACTGAAGCTTTCTTT.

The chain links TRBV28 to TRBJ1-2, with a possible D match to TRBD1 (5 bases). The germline gives CDR1 MDHEN, CDR2 SYDVKM. V was trimmed by 5 bases and J by 0 bases, leaving 13 bases between them. The CDR3 is 15 residues long. The CDR3 reads CASSRGTGANYGYTF. The CDR3 bases are TGTGCCAGCAGTCGGGGGACTGGAGCTAACTATGGCTACACCTTC.

V is TRBV12-3 or TRBV12-4 and J is TRBJ1-1; the D gene is possibly TRBD1 (5 bases). The CDR3 has 13 residues. The V end was cut by 8 bases, the J end by 4 bases, with 14 bases between. The DNA for the CDR3 is TGTGCCAGCCAACTCTCCCAGGGCACTGAAGCTTTCTTT. Its translation: CASQLSQGTEAFF.

The chain combines TRBV28 with TRBJ1-2, with D perhaps TRBD1 (5 bases). Per germline, CDR1 MDHEN and CDR2 SYDVKM. The CDR3 runs to 15 residues. V gave up 5 bases and J gave up 0 bases, with 13 bases separating them. The CDR3 DNA reads as TGTGCCAGCAGTATACCAGGGTCCTCTAACTATGGCTACACCTTC. It codes for CASSIPGSSNYGYTF.

A few counts support this clone. This sequence joins TRBV6-1 and TRBJ1-2; 7 bases fit TRBD1. Germline V gene data show CDR1 as MNHNS and CDR2 as SASEGT. CDR3 size: 14 residues. V shed 2 bases and J 6 bases; nucleotides not matched to a gene: 6. CDR3 amino acids: CASSERGDRDGYTF. The CDR3 nucleotides read TGTGCCAGCAGTGAAAGAGGTGACAGGGATGGCTACACCTTC.

The CDR3 bases are TGTGCCTGGAATCCAGGGAATGCTAACTATGGCTACACCTTC. It specifies CAWNPGNANYGYTF. The V and J genes are TRBV30 and TRBJ1-2; possible D gene TRBD1, 5 bases. V was pared by 4 bases and J by 0 bases, with 12 bases between. Germline V CDR1 and CDR2: GTSNPN, SVGIG (reference sequence). The CDR3 is made up of 14 amino acids.